This T cell receptor beta chain was profiled in a study of low-dose radiotherapy and immunotherapy resistance in tumors. Worth noting for this clonotype: The DNA is left out, because the CDR3 cannot be placed on it with certainty; the CDR3 is given as TCRdb lists it.

The sample's time point: after trial treatment. Treatment reported: LDRT plus nivolumab, ipilimumab, low-dose cyclophosphamide and aspirin (RACIN trial). Alpha and beta chains were covered, as first-strand cDNA relied on TRAV- and TRBV-specific primers. With a V-primer adapter and a constant-region primer, TCRs were amplified for approximately 19 PCR cycles. TCRdb reprocessed the reads with MiXCR, giving one entry per CDR3 protein. The data show approximately 84,000 distinct CDR3 sequences, with 17% seen just once and about 1.3% held by the top ten. Germline V gene data show CDR1 as SGHTA and CDR2 as FQGNSA. The CDR3 spans 23 residues, counting both ends.

This chain uses TRBV7-2 with TRBJ1-5. Material: PBMCs, obtained after low-dose radiotherapy plus immunotherapy. The receptor was isolated from a male donor with prostate cancer. CDR3 amino acids: CASTNQTSMYLCATEGESQPQHF.